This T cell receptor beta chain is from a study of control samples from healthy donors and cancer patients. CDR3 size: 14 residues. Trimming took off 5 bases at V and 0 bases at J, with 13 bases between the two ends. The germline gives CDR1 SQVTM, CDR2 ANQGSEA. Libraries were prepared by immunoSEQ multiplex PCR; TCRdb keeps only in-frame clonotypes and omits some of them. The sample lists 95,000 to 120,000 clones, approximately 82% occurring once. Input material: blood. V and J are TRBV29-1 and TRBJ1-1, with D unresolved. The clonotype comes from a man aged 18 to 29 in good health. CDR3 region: CSVPLGQLNTEAFF. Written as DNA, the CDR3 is TGCAGCGTTCCACTCGGGCAGCTGAACACTGAAGCTTTCTTT. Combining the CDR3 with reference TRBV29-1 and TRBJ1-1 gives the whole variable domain SAVISQKPSRDICQRGTSLTIQCQVDSQVTMMFWYRQQPGQSLTLIATANQGSEATYESGFVIDKFPISRPNLTFSTLTVSNMSPEDSSIYLCSVPLGQLNTEAFFGQGTRLTVV.